This T cell receptor beta chain stems from a study of T cell responses to AZD1222 COVID-19 vaccine. General study findings and limits: Repertoires were sampled only after the peak T cell response.

To note about this clone: Its cognate antigen is unknown.

This table comes from immunoSEQ multiplex PCR, and its TCRdb copy is limited to in-frame clones, with some not included. The profile shows about 60,000 clones, roughly 80% of them singletons. V was trimmed by 2 bases and J by 4 bases, leaving 14 bases between them. Germline lookup yields CDR1 GTSNPN and CDR2 SVGIG (reference sequence). CDR3 size: 15 residues. This sequence was found in an adult who received the AZD1222 COVID-19 vaccine. This material consisted of peripheral blood, taken 28 days after the second AZD1222 dose. The chain carries TRBV30 and TRBJ1-4; possible D gene TRBD1, 5 bases. CDR3 DNA: TGTGCCTGGAGTTCATCCGGGGGGATTAATGAAAAACTGTTTTTT. Translated: CAWSSSGGINEKLFF.